This T cell receptor (beta chain) was identified in a study of molecular identifiers for immune sequencing clone quantification. General study findings and limits: Under 1% of molecules in naive cells, but over 98% of effector molecules, belonged to clones above 20 RNA copies. Spiked Jurkat TCR RNA equivalent to one cell was reportedly detectable in approximately 970,000 naive cells.

Many counts were recorded for this clonotype. The antigen remains undetermined. Previously described methods and listed TCR primers were used for bulk TCR libraries. TCRdb called the PCR reads again in MiXCR, with one record for every CDR3 protein. The sample shows about 320,000 distinct CDR3 sequences, about 21% of them seen only once. Trimming left V 0 bases short and J 5 bases short, with 11 bases between. Germline V gives CDR1 SGDLS, CDR2 YYNGEE. CDR3 size: 14 residues. The sequence was obtained from a human donor in good health. Some libraries in this study had Jurkat cell RNA spiked in. V is TRBV9 and J is TRBJ1-1; D remains unclear. Sequencing was carried out using naive CD8+ T cells from blood, with Jurkat cell RNA spiked in. As to subset: FACS-sorted CD8+CD4-CCR7+CD45RA+ naive T cells. The CDR3 loop is CASSVGVQETEAFF. DNA of the CDR3: TGTGCCAGCAGCGTAGGGGTCCAGGAGACTGAAGCTTTCTTT.